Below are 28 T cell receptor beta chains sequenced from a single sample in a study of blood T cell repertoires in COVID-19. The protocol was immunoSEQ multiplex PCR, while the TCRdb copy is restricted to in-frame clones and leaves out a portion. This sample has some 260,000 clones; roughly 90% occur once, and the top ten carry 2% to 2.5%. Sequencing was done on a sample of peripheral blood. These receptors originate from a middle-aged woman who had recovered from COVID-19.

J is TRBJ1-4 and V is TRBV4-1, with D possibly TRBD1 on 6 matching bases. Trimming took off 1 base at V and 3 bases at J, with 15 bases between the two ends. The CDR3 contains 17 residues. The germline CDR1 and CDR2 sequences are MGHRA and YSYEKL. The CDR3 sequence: CASSQVNRAGANEKLFF. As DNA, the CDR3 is TGCGCCAGCAGCCAAGTCAATCGGGCAGGGGCTAATGAAAAACTGTTTTTT.

CDR3 amino acids: CASSLGGAKEQFF. The CDR3 nucleotides read TGTGCCAGCAGTTTGGGGGGGGCAAAGGAGCAGTTCTTC. The chain recombines TRBV27 with TRBJ2-1, with a possible D match to TRBD2 (7 bases). V gave up 3 bases and J gave up 10 bases, with 13 bases separating them. The CDR3 loop spans 13 amino acids. CDR1 MNHEY and CDR2 SMNVEV come from the germline V gene (reference sequence).

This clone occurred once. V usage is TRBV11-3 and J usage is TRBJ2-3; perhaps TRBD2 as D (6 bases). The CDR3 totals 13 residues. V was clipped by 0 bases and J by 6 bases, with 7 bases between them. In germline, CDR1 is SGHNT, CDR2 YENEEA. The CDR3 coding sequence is TGTGCCAGCAGCTTAGATGGGGGGGATACGCAGTATTTT. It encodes CASSLDGGDTQYF.

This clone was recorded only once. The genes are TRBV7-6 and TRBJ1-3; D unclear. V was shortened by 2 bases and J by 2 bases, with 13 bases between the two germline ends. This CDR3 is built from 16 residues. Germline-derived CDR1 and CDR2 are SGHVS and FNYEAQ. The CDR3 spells CASSLSARLAGNTIYF. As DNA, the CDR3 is TGTGCCAGCAGCTTATCTGCCAGACTGGCTGGAAACACCATATATTTT.

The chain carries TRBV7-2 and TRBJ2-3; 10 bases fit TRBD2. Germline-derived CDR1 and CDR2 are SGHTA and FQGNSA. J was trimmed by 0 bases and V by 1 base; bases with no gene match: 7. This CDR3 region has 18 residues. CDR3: CASSLVGLADSSTDTQYF. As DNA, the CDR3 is TGTGCCAGCAGCTTAGTCGGACTAGCGGATTCTAGCACAGATACGCAGTATTTT.

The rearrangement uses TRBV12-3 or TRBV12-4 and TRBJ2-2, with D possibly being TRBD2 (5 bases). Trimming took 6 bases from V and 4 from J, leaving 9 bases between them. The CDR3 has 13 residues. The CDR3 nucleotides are TGTGCCAGCAGATCACTAGGCACCGGGGAGCTGTTTTTT. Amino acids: CASRSLGTGELFF.

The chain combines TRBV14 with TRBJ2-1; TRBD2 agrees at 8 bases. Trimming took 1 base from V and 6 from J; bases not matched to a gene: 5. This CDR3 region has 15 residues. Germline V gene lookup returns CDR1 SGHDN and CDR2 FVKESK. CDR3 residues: CASSQVGAGANEQFF. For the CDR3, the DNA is TGTGCCAGCAGCCAAGTTGGAGCGGGGGCCAATGAGCAGTTCTTC.

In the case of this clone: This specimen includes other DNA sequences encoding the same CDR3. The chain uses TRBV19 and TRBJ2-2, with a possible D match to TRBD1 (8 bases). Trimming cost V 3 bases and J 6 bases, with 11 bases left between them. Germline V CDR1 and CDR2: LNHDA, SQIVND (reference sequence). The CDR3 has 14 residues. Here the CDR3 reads CASSITGGAGELFF. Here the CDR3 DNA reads TGTGCCAGTAGTATTACAGGGGGGGCCGGGGAGCTGTTTTTT.

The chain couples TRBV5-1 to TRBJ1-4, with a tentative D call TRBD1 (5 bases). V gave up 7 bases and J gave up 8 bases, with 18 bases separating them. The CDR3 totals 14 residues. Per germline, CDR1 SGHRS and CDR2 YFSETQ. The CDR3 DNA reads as TGCGCCAGCCATTCCGGGGGGGTAGGAGAAAAACTGTTTTTT. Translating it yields CASHSGGVGEKLFF. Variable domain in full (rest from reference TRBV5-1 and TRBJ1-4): KAGVTQTPRYLIKTRGQQVTLSCSPISGHRSVSWYQQTPGQGLQFLFEYFSETQRNKGNFPGRFSGRQFSNSRSEMNVSTLELGDSALYLCASHSGGVGEKLFFGSGTQLSVL.

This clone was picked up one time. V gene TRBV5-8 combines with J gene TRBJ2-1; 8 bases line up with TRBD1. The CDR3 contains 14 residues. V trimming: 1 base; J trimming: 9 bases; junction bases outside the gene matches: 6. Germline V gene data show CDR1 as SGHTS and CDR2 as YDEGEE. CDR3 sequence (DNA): TGTGCCAGCAGCTTGCGGCAGGGGGCGGGTGAGCAGTTCTTC. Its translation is CASSLRQGAGEQFF. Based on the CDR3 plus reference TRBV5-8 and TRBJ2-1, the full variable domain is EAGVTQSPTHLIKTRGQQATLRCSPISGHTSVYWYQQALGLGLQFLLWYDEGEERNRGNFPPRFSGRQFPNYSSELNVNALELEDSALYLCASSLRQGAGEQFFGPGTRLTVL.

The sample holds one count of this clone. This CDR3 is CSAQRGLADYEQYF. CDR3 DNA sequence: TGCAGCGCCCAACGCGGACTAGCGGACTACGAGCAGTACTTC. The chain has TRBV29-1 and TRBJ2-7; TRBD2 aligns across 10 bases. The germline V gene has CDR1 SQVTM and CDR2 ANQGSEA. V was clipped by 7 bases and J by 3 bases; unmatched bases: 9. This CDR3 contains 14 residues.

For the CDR3, the DNA is TGCAGCGGACAAGCGGGAGGTGTGGCAGAGACCCAGTACTTC. It translates to CSGQAGGVAETQYF. This chain uses TRBV29-1 with TRBJ2-5; 9 bases align to TRBD2. The CDR3 covers 14 residues. Germline CDR1 and CDR2: SQVTM and ANQGSEA. With 7 bases clipped from V and 4 bases from J, the junction kept 10 bases outside the gene matches.

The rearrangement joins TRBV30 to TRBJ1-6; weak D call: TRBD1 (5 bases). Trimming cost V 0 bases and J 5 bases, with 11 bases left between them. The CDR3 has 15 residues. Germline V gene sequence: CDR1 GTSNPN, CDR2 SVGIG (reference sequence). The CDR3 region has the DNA TGTGCCTGGAGTGTCGGGAGACAGAATAATTCACCCCTCCACTTT. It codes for CAWSVGRQNNSPLHF.

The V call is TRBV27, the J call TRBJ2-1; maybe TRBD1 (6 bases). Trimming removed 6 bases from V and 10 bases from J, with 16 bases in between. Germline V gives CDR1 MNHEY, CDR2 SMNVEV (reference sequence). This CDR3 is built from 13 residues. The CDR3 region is CASSKGGRGEQFF. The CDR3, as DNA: TGTGCCAGCAGCAAAGGGGGACGCGGCGAGCAGTTCTTC.

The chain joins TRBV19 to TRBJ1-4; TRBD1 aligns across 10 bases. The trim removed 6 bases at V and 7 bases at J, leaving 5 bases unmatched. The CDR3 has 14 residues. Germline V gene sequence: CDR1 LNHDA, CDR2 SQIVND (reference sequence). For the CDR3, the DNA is TGTGCCAGTAGCAGACAGGGGGCGGGTGAAAAACTGTTTTTT. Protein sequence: CASSRQGAGEKLFF. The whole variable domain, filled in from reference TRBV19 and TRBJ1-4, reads DGGITQSPKYLFRKEGQNVTLSCEQNLNHDAMYWYRQDPGQGLRLIYYSQIVNDFQKGDIAEGYSVSREKKESFPLTVTSAQKNPTAFYLCASSRQGAGEKLFFGSGTQLSVL.

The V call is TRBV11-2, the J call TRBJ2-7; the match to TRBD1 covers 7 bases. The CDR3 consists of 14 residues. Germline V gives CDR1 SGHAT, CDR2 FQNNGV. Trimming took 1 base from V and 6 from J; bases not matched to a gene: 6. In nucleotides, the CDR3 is TGTGCCAGCAGCTTAGTTTTGAGGGGGCGCGAGCAGTACTTC. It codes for CASSLVLRGREQYF.

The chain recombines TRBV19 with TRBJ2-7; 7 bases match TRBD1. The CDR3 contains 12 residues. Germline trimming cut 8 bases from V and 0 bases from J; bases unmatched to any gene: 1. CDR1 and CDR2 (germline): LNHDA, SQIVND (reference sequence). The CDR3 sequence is CASGQDSYEQYF. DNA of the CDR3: TGTGCCAGTGGACAGGACTCCTACGAGCAGTACTTC.

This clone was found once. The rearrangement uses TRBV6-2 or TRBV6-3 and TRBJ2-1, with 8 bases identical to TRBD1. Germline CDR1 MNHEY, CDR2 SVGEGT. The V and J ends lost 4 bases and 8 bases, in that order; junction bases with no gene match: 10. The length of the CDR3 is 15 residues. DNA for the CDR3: TGTGCCAGCAGTTCTCGACAGGGGAGGTATGATGAGCAGTTCTTC. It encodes CASSSRQGRYDEQFF.

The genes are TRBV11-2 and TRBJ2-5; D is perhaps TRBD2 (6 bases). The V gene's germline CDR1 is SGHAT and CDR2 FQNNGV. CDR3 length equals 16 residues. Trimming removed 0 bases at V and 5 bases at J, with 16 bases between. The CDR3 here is CASSLDQAGSEETQYF. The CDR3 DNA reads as TGTGCCAGCAGCTTAGATCAGGCGGGAAGTGAGGAGACCCAGTACTTC.

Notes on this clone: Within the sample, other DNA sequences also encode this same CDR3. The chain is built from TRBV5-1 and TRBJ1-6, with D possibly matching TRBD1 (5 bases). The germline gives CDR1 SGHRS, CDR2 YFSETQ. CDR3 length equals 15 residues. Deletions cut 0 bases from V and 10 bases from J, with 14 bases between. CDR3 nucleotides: TGCGCCAGCAGCTTGGAGGGCAGGGAGGAATCACCCCTCCACTTT. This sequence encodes CASSLEGREESPLHF. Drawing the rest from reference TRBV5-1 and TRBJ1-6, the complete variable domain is KAGVTQTPRYLIKTRGQQVTLSCSPISGHRSVSWYQQTPGQGLQFLFEYFSETQRNKGNFPGRFSGRQFSNSRSEMNVSTLELGDSALYLCASSLEGREESPLHFGNGTRLTVT.

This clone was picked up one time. As DNA, the CDR3 is TGTGCCAGCAGTCCGGGACAGGGTAATGCATACGGTAATTCACCCCTCCACTTT. It translates to CASSPGQGNAYGNSPLHF. This chain joins TRBV6-6 and TRBJ1-6; 9 bases are shared with TRBD1. Germline loops: CDR1 MNHNY, CDR2 SVGAGI (reference sequence). V was pared by 5 bases and J by 6 bases, with 14 bases of the junction left unmatched. The CDR3 contains 18 residues.

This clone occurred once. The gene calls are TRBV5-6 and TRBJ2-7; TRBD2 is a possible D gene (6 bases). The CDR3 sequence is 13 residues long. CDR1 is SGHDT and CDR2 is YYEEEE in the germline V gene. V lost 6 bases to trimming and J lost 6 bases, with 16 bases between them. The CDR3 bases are TGTGCCAGCACCTGGAGGGCCACTGGCGAGCAGTACTTC. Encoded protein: CASTWRATGEQYF.

The CDR3, as DNA: TGTGCCAGCAGTCCTCCAGGGATGTGGCTATACGAGCAGTACTTC. Protein sequence: CASSPPGMWLYEQYF. The chain employs TRBV28 and TRBJ2-7; D is perhaps TRBD1 (5 bases). Germline CDR1 and CDR2: MDHEN and SYDVKM. V lost 5 bases, J lost 4 bases, and 18 bases lay in between. CDR3 size: 15 residues.

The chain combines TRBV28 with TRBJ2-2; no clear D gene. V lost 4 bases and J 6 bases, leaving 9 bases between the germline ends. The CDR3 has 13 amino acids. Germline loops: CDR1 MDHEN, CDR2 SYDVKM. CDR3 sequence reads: CASSSSLSGELFF. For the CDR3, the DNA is TGTGCCAGCAGTTCCAGTTTATCCGGGGAGCTGTTTTTT.

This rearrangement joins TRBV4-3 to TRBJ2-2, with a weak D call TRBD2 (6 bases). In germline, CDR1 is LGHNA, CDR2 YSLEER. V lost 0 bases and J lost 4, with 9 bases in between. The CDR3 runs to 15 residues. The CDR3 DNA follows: TGCGCCAGCAGCCAAGATCTCGGGAGCACCGGGGAGCTGTTTTTT. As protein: CASSQDLGSTGELFF.

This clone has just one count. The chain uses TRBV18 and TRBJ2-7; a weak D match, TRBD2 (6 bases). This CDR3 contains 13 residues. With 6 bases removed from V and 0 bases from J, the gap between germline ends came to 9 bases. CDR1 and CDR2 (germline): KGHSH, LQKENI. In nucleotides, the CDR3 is TGTGCCAGCTCTCTGGGACTCTCCTACGAGCAGTACTTC. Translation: CASSLGLSYEQYF.

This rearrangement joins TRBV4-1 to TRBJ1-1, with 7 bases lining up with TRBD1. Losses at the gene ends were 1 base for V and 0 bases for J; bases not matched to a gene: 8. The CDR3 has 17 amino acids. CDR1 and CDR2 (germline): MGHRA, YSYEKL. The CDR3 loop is CASSQVTTGNMNTEAFF. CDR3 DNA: TGCGCCAGCAGCCAAGTGACGACAGGGAACATGAACACTGAAGCTTTCTTT.

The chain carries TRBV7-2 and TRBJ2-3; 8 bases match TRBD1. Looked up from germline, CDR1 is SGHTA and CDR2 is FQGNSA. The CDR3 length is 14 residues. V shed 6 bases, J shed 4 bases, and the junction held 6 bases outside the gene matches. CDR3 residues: CASRLAGGPDTQYF. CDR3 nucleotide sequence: TGTGCCAGCAGGCTAGCAGGGGGCCCAGATACGCAGTATTTT.